The 31 T cell receptor beta chains below were found in one sample sequenced in a study of T cell changes during pregnancy in multiple sclerosis. Assay used: immunoSEQ multiplex PCR; TCRdb lists only in-frame clones, some missing. The top ten hold 1.4% of the sample, which has 60,000 to 70,000 clones, 90% to 95% seen once. Source: peripheral blood, taken in the second trimester of pregnancy. Receptors were obtained from a female donor with multiple sclerosis, enrolled in a pregnancy study.

This chain joins TRBV30 and TRBJ2-7; the D is unclear. V lost 0 bases, J lost 4 bases, and 13 bases lay in between. The V gene's germline CDR1 is GTSNPN and CDR2 SVGIG (reference sequence). The CDR3 consists of 14 residues. The CDR3 nucleotides read TGTGCCTGGAGTGTATGGAACAGAGTATACGAGCAGTACTTC. Its protein product is CAWSVWNRVYEQYF.

The rearrangement joins TRBV18 to TRBJ1-2; maybe TRBD1 (5 bases). V lost 0 bases, J lost 1 base, and 9 bases lay in between. Germline CDR1 is KGHSH and CDR2 is LQKENI. This CDR3 spans 15 amino acids. CDR3 coding DNA: TGTGCCAGCTCACCACCCCCGACAGATAACTATGGCTACACCTTC. Encoded protein: CASSPPPTDNYGYTF.

In its sample, this clone was seen a few times. The V call is TRBV5-5, the J call TRBJ2-7; 8 nucleotides line up with TRBD1. This CDR3 contains 13 residues. Trimming at V came to 4 bases and at J to 7 bases, leaving 7 bases not matched to a gene. Germline assignment: CDR1 SGHKS and CDR2 YYEKEE (reference sequence). The chain's CDR3 is CASSTGQAVEQYF. For the CDR3, the DNA is TGTGCCAGCAGCACGGGACAGGCTGTGGAGCAGTACTTC.

Here the CDR3 reads CASSYSPGGLGTEAFF. In nucleotides, the CDR3 is TGTGCCAGCAGTTACTCGCCGGGGGGCCTGGGCACTGAAGCTTTCTTT. This chain connects TRBV6-5 to TRBJ1-1; a possible D gene is TRBD1 (6 bases). This CDR3 spans 16 amino acids. V was shortened by 0 bases and J by 4 bases, with 15 bases between the two germline ends. Germline CDR1 and CDR2: MNHEY and SVGAGI.

This clone has only one observation. This chain joins TRBV6-5 and TRBJ1-1; 7 bases match TRBD1. Looked up from germline, CDR1 is MNHEY and CDR2 is SVGAGI. Trimming cost V 0 bases and J 4 bases; bases outside gene matches: 5. CDR3 length: 15 residues. For the CDR3, the DNA is TGTGCCAGCAGTTACTCCACAGGGGCGATCACTGAAGCTTTCTTT. It codes for CASSYSTGAITEAFF.

The chain links TRBV19 to TRBJ1-1, with D unclear. Trimming cost V 5 bases and J 8 bases, with 12 bases left between them. The germline V gene encodes CDR1 LNHDA and CDR2 SQIVND (reference sequence). The CDR3 has 12 residues. The CDR3 loop is CASSRDWVEAFF. The CDR3 bases are TGTGCCAGTAGTCGTGACTGGGTCGAAGCTTTCTTT. Based on the CDR3 plus reference TRBV19 and TRBJ1-1, the full variable domain is DGGITQSPKYLFRKEGQNVTLSCEQNLNHDAMYWYRQDPGQGLRLIYYSQIVNDFQKGDIAEGYSVSREKKESFPLTVTSAQKNPTAFYLCASSRDWVEAFFGQGTRLTVV.

The V and J genes are TRBV19 and TRBJ1-2; D remains unclear. CDR3 length: 13 residues. CDR1 LNHDA and CDR2 SQIVND come from the germline V gene (reference sequence). V lost 3 bases and J lost 2, with 7 bases in between. The CDR3 here is CASSMWENYGYTF. In nucleotides, the CDR3 is TGTGCCAGTAGTATGTGGGAGAACTATGGCTACACCTTC.

This chain uses TRBV7-9 with TRBJ2-2; 7 nucleotides line up with TRBD1. Germline CDR1 SEHNR, CDR2 FQNEAQ (reference sequence). The CDR3 contains 14 residues. Trimming cost V 5 bases and J 3 bases; bases outside gene matches: 3. Written as DNA, the CDR3 is TGTGCCAGCAGCCGGGGACAGCACACCGGGGAGCTGTTTTTT. Translating gives CASSRGQHTGELFF.

The rearrangement links TRBV7-9 to TRBJ1-2, with 8 bases aligning to TRBD1. CDR1 SEHNR and CDR2 FQNEAQ come from the germline V gene (reference sequence). The CDR3 spans 15 residues. After removal of 5 bases from V and 6 bases from J, the junction contained 11 bases not matched to a gene. DNA of the CDR3: TGTGCCAGCAGCCTTGACAGGGGCGAATCCAATGGCTACACCTTC. It codes for CASSLDRGESNGYTF.

The chain employs TRBV13 and TRBJ2-3; 8 bases fit TRBD2. CDR3 length: 15 amino acids. Germline V lookup: CDR1 PRHDT, CDR2 FYEKMQ (reference sequence). V was clipped by 5 bases and J by 3 bases; unmatched bases: 7. The chain's CDR3 is CASSATSGQTDTQYF. For the CDR3, the DNA is TGTGCCAGCAGCGCAACTAGCGGCCAGACAGATACGCAGTATTTT.

The chain combines TRBV19 with TRBJ1-2, with D uncertain. The CDR3 has 13 residues. Germline V gene lookup returns CDR1 LNHDA and CDR2 SQIVND (reference sequence). Trimming shortened V by 5 bases and J by 2 bases, and 9 bases separated the two germline ends. CDR3 in DNA: TGTGCCAGTAGTCCCGGGTTAAACTATGGCTACACCTTC. Translation: CASSPGLNYGYTF.

The rearrangement links TRBV4-1 to TRBJ1-1, with a weak D call TRBD1 (5 bases). Germline V lookup: CDR1 MGHRA, CDR2 YSYEKL. With 4 bases removed from V and 1 base from J, the gap between germline ends came to 13 bases. The CDR3 has 15 residues. The CDR3 loop is CASSPGGLRNTEAFF. In DNA, the CDR3 is TGCGCCAGCAGCCCGGGGGGACTTCGGAACACTGAAGCTTTCTTT.

The chain recombines TRBV7-2 with TRBJ2-3; D unresolved. The V end was cut by 5 bases, the J end by 11 bases, with 17 bases between. Germline V gene lookup returns CDR1 SGHTA and CDR2 FQGNSA. The CDR3 consists of 13 residues. The CDR3 region is CASSANPPPGQYF. In nucleotides, the CDR3 is TGTGCCAGCAGCGCTAATCCGCCCCCTGGGCAGTATTTT. Supplemented by reference TRBV7-2 and TRBJ2-3, the full variable domain reads GAGVSQSPSNKVTEKGKDVELRCDPISGHTALYWYRQSLGQGLEFLIYFQGNSAPDKSGLPSDRFSAERTGGSVSTLTIQRTQQEDSAVYLCASSANPPPGQYFGPGTRLTVL.

The V gene is TRBV7-9, the J gene TRBJ1-1; D is ambiguous. V gave up 1 base and J gave up 4 bases, with 10 bases separating them. Germline V gene lookup returns CDR1 SEHNR and CDR2 FQNEAQ (reference sequence). CDR3 length: 14 amino acids. The CDR3: CASSLEGGSTEAFF. The CDR3 DNA reads as TGTGCCAGCAGCTTAGAGGGAGGGAGCACTGAAGCTTTCTTT.

V and J are TRBV27 and TRBJ2-1; D is perhaps TRBD2 (6 bases). The V end was cut by 5 bases, the J end by 8 bases, with 13 bases between. This CDR3 is built from 13 residues. CDR1 is MNHEY, CDR2 SMNVEV, per germline (reference sequence). CDR3 sequence (DNA): TGTGCCAGCAGTCGCAAAGGGAGGTATGAGCAGTTCTTC. This sequence encodes CASSRKGRYEQFF.

The chain recombines TRBV5-6 with TRBJ2-5; D is uncertain. The CDR3 runs to 13 residues. The V end lost 2 bases, the J end lost 2 bases, and 7 bases lay between the germline ends. Germline V gene data show CDR1 as SGHDT and CDR2 as YYEEEE. The CDR3 loop reads CASSFAGQETQYF. The CDR3 coding sequence is TGTGCCAGCAGCTTTGCAGGTCAAGAGACCCAGTACTTC.

This clone has just one count. The chain is built from TRBV6-4 and TRBJ2-7; D is possibly TRBD2 (6 bases). CDR3 size: 13 residues. Deletions cut 8 bases from V and 0 bases from J, with 11 bases between. Germline V lookup: CDR1 MRHNA, CDR2 SNTAGT. The DNA for the CDR3 is TGTGCCAGCCCCGGGGGTATCTCCTACGAGCAGTACTTC. This sequence encodes CASPGGISYEQYF.

The chain carries TRBV19 and TRBJ1-2; D unresolved. Looked up from germline, CDR1 is LNHDA and CDR2 is SQIVND (reference sequence). Trimming removed 5 bases at V and 5 bases at J, with 15 bases between. The length of the CDR3 is 14 residues. As DNA, the CDR3 is TGTGCCAGTAGTGCGCTTACAGCATTTTATGGCTACACCTTC. Its translation is CASSALTAFYGYTF.

The V and J genes are TRBV25-1 and TRBJ1-2, with TRBD1 matching 8 bases. The CDR3 extends over 15 amino acids. V dropped 2 bases and J dropped 4; count of bases not matched to a gene: 6. CDR1 is MGHDK, CDR2 SYGVNS, per germline. CDR3 nucleotides: TGTGCCAGCAGTGAAGCCAGGGGGCTTGGCTATGGCTACACCTTC. Its protein is CASSEARGLGYGYTF.

V and J are TRBV2 and TRBJ2-1; 9 bases align to TRBD2. Germline values: CDR1 SNHLY, CDR2 FYNNEI. The junction had 3 bases not matched to a gene; V was cut back by 7 bases and J by 2 bases. This CDR3 region has 14 residues. CDR3 DNA: TGTGCCAGCACACTAGCGGGCACCTACAATGAGCAGTTCTTC. This codes for CASTLAGTYNEQFF.

The rearrangement joins TRBV2 to TRBJ2-7, with D hard to call. Trimming took off 7 bases at V and 0 bases at J, with 10 bases between the two ends. The CDR3 has 13 residues. CDR1 SNHLY and CDR2 FYNNEI come from the germline V gene. CDR3 sequence: CASNIQSSYEQYF. CDR3 nucleotide sequence: TGTGCCAGCAATATACAGAGCTCCTACGAGCAGTACTTC.

The chain carries TRBV5-4 and TRBJ2-5; the match to TRBD2 covers 12 bases. The V segment lost 7 bases and the J segment 4 bases; nucleotides outside the gene matches: 11. The CDR3 covers 16 residues. Germline-derived CDR1 and CDR2 are SGHNT and YYREEE (reference sequence). In nucleotides, the CDR3 is TGTGCCAGCCACGCCGCGACTAGCGGGAGTACAGAGACCCAGTACTTC. Its protein is CASHAATSGSTETQYF.

The V gene is TRBV27, the J gene TRBJ2-7, with 8 bases fitting TRBD1. Germline V gives CDR1 MNHEY, CDR2 SMNVEV (reference sequence). Unmatched junction bases numbered 5, after V lost 3 bases and J lost 4 bases. CDR3 length: 14 residues. CDR3 bases: TGTGCCAGCAGTTTTCGGGACAGGTTTTACGAGCAGTACTTC. It yields the protein CASSFRDRFYEQYF.

The CDR3 loop reads CASSLKGAGTGELFF. For the CDR3, the DNA is TGTGCCAGCAGTCTGAAGGGGGCGGGCACCGGGGAGCTGTTTTTT. The chain employs TRBV6-5 and TRBJ2-2, with 7 positions matching TRBD1. Germline V CDR1 and CDR2: MNHEY, SVGAGI. V trimming: 5 bases; J trimming: 4 bases; junction bases outside the gene matches: 7. This CDR3 region has 15 residues.

DNA for the CDR3: TGCGCCAGCAGCTTGGACAGGGCCGGGGGGGAAAAACTGTTTTTT. Amino acids: CASSLDRAGGEKLFF. The rearrangement uses TRBV5-1 and TRBJ1-4; D may be TRBD1 (6 bases). The CDR3 covers 15 residues. Trimming took 0 bases from V and 8 from J, leaving 14 bases between them. Germline lookup yields CDR1 SGHRS and CDR2 YFSETQ.

The rearrangement joins TRBV6-6 to TRBJ1-1, with 8 bases that match TRBD1. V lost 0 bases to trimming and J lost 11 bases; unmatched junction nucleotides: 14. The CDR3 totals 16 residues. Germline V gives CDR1 MNHNY, CDR2 SVGAGI (reference sequence). CDR3 in amino acids: CASSYSIPGGADGAFF. As DNA, the CDR3 is TGTGCCAGCAGTTACTCGATTCCAGGGGGCGCGGATGGGGCTTTCTTT.

This clone came up a few times. The rearrangement uses TRBV19 and TRBJ1-2; D is ambiguous. CDR3 length: 12 amino acids. V shed 11 bases and J shed 5 bases, with 15 bases lying between them. CDR1 is LNHDA and CDR2 is SQIVND in the germline V gene (reference sequence). The CDR3 nucleotides read TGTGCCGCCCTTGACTACGGTTATGGCTACACCTTC. Amino acids: CAALDYGYGYTF.

This chain joins TRBV5-1 and TRBJ2-5, with TRBD2 identical over 11 bases. Germline lookup yields CDR1 SGHRS and CDR2 YFSETQ. This CDR3 spans 16 amino acids. J was trimmed by 4 bases and V by 3 bases; bases with no gene match: 8. The CDR3 region is CASSSPLGLAGETQYF. CDR3 nucleotides: TGCGCCAGCAGCTCTCCCCTTGGACTAGCGGGAGAGACCCAGTACTTC.

J is TRBJ1-5 and V is TRBV7-8; 7 bases fit TRBD1. This CDR3 has 14 residues. V dropped 4 bases and J dropped 7; count of bases not matched to a gene: 7. Germline V gives CDR1 SGHVS, CDR2 FQNEAQ. In DNA form, the CDR3 reads TGTGCCAGCAGCTCTACAGGGGAGGAACAGCCCCAGCATTTT. Translated, it gives CASSSTGEEQPQHF.

The rearrangement joins TRBV7-2 to TRBJ1-3; TRBD1 is a possible D gene (6 bases). The CDR3 consists of 15 residues. Trimming cost V 6 bases and J 1 base, with 13 bases left between them. The germline gives CDR1 SGHTA, CDR2 FQGNSA. The CDR3: CASSLQGISGNTIYF. Here the CDR3 DNA reads TGTGCCAGCAGTCTACAGGGAATATCTGGAAACACCATATATTTT.

A few counts support this clone. The chain uses TRBV30 and TRBJ1-1, with D possibly matching TRBD1 (5 bases). Germline V gene lookup returns CDR1 GTSNPN and CDR2 SVGIG (reference sequence). V dropped 4 bases and J dropped 4 bases, with 25 bases sitting between them. The CDR3 has 17 amino acids. CDR3 in amino acids: CAWNTARGRTQGTEAFF. CDR3 in DNA: TGTGCCTGGAATACCGCGCGGGGGAGAACCCAGGGCACTGAAGCTTTCTTT.